The 12 T cell receptor beta chains in this list originate from one sample, sequenced in a study of Ad26.COV2.S vaccination and SARS-CoV-2 variants. The sample's treatment: roughly 18 received Ad26.COV2.S at low or high dose, single or two shots; 5 received placebo; per-sample allocation not given. It was on day 63 after the first vaccine or placebo injection that samples were taken. Here immunoSEQ multiplex PCR was the method, and the copy in TCRdb shows in-frame clones only, minus some. The profile shows 350,000 to 500,000 clones, about 91% of them singletons. This material consisted of peripheral blood, taken in a trial of Ad26.COV2.S vaccine versus placebo. The receptors stem from a person aged 18-60 years who received the Ad26.COV2.S COVID-19 vaccine or a placebo.

This rearrangement joins TRBV6-5 to TRBJ1-1; possible D gene TRBD1, 6 bases. V was trimmed by 2 bases and J by 4 bases, leaving 17 bases between them. This CDR3 has 16 amino acids. Germline CDR1 reads MNHEY; CDR2 reads SVGAGI. CDR3 DNA: TGTGCCAGCAGTTACGCCGGACAGTCGCCGAGCACTGAAGCTTTCTTT. Its protein product is CASSYAGQSPSTEAFF.

The rearrangement uses TRBV14 and TRBJ1-1; D remains ambiguous. CDR3 size: 13 residues. The germline CDR1 and CDR2 sequences are SGHDN and FVKESK. Between the trimmed V and J ends, which lost 1 base and 1 base, there was a span of 4 bases. CDR3 DNA sequence: TGTGCCAGCAGCCAAGGGGGGAACACTGAAGCTTTCTTT. Residues: CASSQGGNTEAFF.

The table lists this clone with a count of one. J is TRBJ1-3 and V is TRBV7-2; D is unclear. The CDR3 sequence is 13 residues long. From germline, CDR1 is SGHTA and CDR2 FQGNSA. V was clipped by 1 base and J by 0 bases, with 1 base between them. The CDR3 sequence: CASSLDSGNTIYF. CDR3 bases: TGTGCCAGCAGCTTAGACTCTGGAAACACCATATATTTT.

This clone was detected only a few times. The V call is TRBV9, the J call TRBJ1-5; TRBD1 is a possible D gene (6 bases). This CDR3 has 14 residues. CDR1 SGDLS and CDR2 YYNGEE come from the germline V gene. V was shortened by 4 bases and J by 7 bases, with 15 bases between the two germline ends. The CDR3 region is CASSPTGFSQPQHF. The CDR3 coding sequence is TGTGCCAGCAGCCCAACAGGGTTCAGCCAGCCCCAGCATTTT.

The chain uses TRBV7-2 and TRBJ2-3, with D perhaps assigned TRBD1 or TRBD2 (5 bases each). Trimming stripped 3 bases from V and 5 bases from J, with 12 bases between. CDR3 length equals 14 residues. The germline V gene encodes CDR1 SGHTA and CDR2 FQGNSA. The CDR3 spells CASSFRGVEDTQYF. CDR3 bases: TGTGCCAGCAGCTTCCGGGGCGTCGAAGATACGCAGTATTTT.

The chain links TRBV5-1 to TRBJ2-7, with D unresolved. Germline assignment: CDR1 SGHRS and CDR2 YFSETQ. V was pared by 1 base and J by 5 bases, with 13 bases between. The CDR3 runs to 14 residues. The chain's CDR3 is CASSLRTASHEQYF. The DNA of the CDR3 is TGCGCCAGCAGCTTGCGGACGGCTAGTCACGAGCAGTACTTC. Using reference TRBV5-1 and TRBJ2-7 for the parts outside the CDR3, the full variable domain is KAGVTQTPRYLIKTRGQQVTLSCSPISGHRSVSWYQQTPGQGLQFLFEYFSETQRNKGNFPGRFSGRQFSNSRSEMNVSTLELGDSALYLCASSLRTASHEQYFGPGTRLTVT.

The chain is built from TRBV11-3 and TRBJ1-5; 7 positions match TRBD1. J gave up 3 bases and V 4 bases, and 15 bases lay outside the gene matches. The CDR3 runs to 18 residues. Germline CDR1 is SGHNT and CDR2 is YENEEA. As DNA, the CDR3 is TGTGCCAGCAGCTGCAACGAGGGGGCCCTACATAACAATCAGCCCCAGCATTTT. Amino acid sequence: CASSCNEGALHNNQPQHF.

This clone was observed a few times. The rearrangement uses TRBV28 and TRBJ1-2, with 7 bases aligning to TRBD1. Germline CDR1 reads MDHEN; CDR2 reads SYDVKM. The trim removed 3 bases at V and 0 bases at J, leaving 4 bases unmatched. The CDR3 runs 15 residues. Here the CDR3 DNA reads TGTGCCAGCAGTTTCCAGGGGGAAGCTAACTATGGCTACACCTTC. Its translation: CASSFQGEANYGYTF.

This clone was counted only a few times. V and J are TRBV7-8 and TRBJ1-1; D gene uncertain. The CDR3 has 13 residues. Germline loops: CDR1 SGHVS, CDR2 FQNEAQ. V lost 5 bases, J lost 0 bases, and 7 bases lay in between. The CDR3 DNA sequence: TGTGCCAGCAGCCTGCCTCTGAACACTGAAGCTTTCTTT. This gives the protein CASSLPLNTEAFF.

The chain is built from TRBV2 and TRBJ2-5, with TRBD1 matching 8 bases. The CDR3 consists of 13 residues. V lost 8 bases, J lost 0 bases, and 2 bases stayed unmatched. Germline V gives CDR1 SNHLY, CDR2 FYNNEI. The CDR3 nucleotides read TGTGCCAGCTACAGGGGGAACCAAGAGACCCAGTACTTC. Its translation is CASYRGNQETQYF.

This clone has only one observation. V gene TRBV5-1 combines with J gene TRBJ2-7; no clear D gene. Germline V CDR1 and CDR2: SGHRS, YFSETQ. The CDR3 loop spans 14 amino acids. The V end was cut by 2 bases, the J end by 2 bases, with 11 bases between. Written as DNA, the CDR3 is TGCGCCAGCAGCTTCCCGGATTCGCCCTACGAGCAGTACTTC. Protein sequence: CASSFPDSPYEQYF.

The chain joins TRBV5-1 to TRBJ2-3, with D hard to call. This CDR3 comprises 12 residues. CDR1 and CDR2 from the germline V gene are SGHRS and YFSETQ. Trimming took off 4 bases at V and 5 bases at J, with 8 bases between the two ends. The CDR3 loop reads CASSLEEDTQYF. CDR3 DNA: TGCGCCAGCAGCCTGGAAGAAGATACGCAGTATTTT. The full variable domain, with the rest looked up from reference TRBV5-1 and TRBJ2-3, is KAGVTQTPRYLIKTRGQQVTLSCSPISGHRSVSWYQQTPGQGLQFLFEYFSETQRNKGNFPGRFSGRQFSNSRSEMNVSTLELGDSALYLCASSLEEDTQYFGPGTRLTVL.